This TCR beta chain was recovered during a study of beta chain features in type 1 diabetes. Whole-study results and caveats: More deletions and fewer insertions at VDJ junctions were seen in type 1 diabetes patients.

The table lists this clone with many counts. Its target is unknown. The whole isolated RNA underwent reverse transcription, so sequencing captured expressed TCRB transcripts. The table came from immunoSEQ multiplex PCR; TCRdb's copy has only in-frame clones and leaves some out. The table lists around 150,000 clones, 6.9% of them singletons. V lost 1 base to trimming and J lost 2 bases, with 10 bases between them. Per germline, CDR1 SGHTA and CDR2 FQGTGA. The CDR3 has 15 amino acids. It was via CD45RO/CCR7/CD25/CD127/CD95/CD27 that CD4+ naive, central memory, regulatory and stem cell-like memory cells were sorted.

V gene TRBV7-3 combines with J gene TRBJ2-3; tentative D call: TRBD2 (6 bases). The sequence derives from a woman aged 25 to 45 in good health. Sequenced material: central memory CD4+ T cells from blood. DNA of the CDR3: TGTGCCAGCAGCTTAAACCCTAGCGACACAGATACGCAGTATTTT. Protein: CASSLNPSDTDTQYF. The whole variable domain, filled in from reference TRBV7-3 and TRBJ2-3, reads GAGVSQTPSNKVTEKGKYVELRCDPISGHTALYWYRQSLGQGPEFLIYFQGTGAADDSGLPNDRFFAVRPEGSVSTLKIQRTERGDSAVYLCASSLNPSDTDTQYFGPGTRLTVL.